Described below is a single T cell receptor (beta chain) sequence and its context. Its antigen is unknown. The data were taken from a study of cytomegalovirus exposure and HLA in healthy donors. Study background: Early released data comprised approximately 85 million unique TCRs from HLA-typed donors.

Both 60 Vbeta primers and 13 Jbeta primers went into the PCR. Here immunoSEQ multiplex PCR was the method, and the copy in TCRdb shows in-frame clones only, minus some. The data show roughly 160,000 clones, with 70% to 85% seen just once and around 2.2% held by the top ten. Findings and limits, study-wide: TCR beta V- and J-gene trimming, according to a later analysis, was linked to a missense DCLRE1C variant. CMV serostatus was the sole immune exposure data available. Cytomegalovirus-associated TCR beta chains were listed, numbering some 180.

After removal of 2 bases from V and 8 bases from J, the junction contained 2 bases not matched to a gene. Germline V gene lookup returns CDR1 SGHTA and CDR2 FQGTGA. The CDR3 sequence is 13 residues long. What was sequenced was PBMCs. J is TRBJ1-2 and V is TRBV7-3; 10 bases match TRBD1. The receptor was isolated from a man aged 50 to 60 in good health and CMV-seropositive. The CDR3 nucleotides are TGTGCCAGCAGCTTAGGGACAGGGGTCGGCTACACCTTC. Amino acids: CASSLGTGVGYTF.